This T cell receptor beta chain comes out of a study of T-cell reconstitution after alpha-beta-depleted transplantation in children. Unique molecular identifiers were used in preparing the TCRbeta library. MiXCR, run by TCRdb on the PCR reads, gives a single entry per CDR3 protein. The sample lists hundreds of thousands of distinct CDR3 sequences, under 30% seen once, with 14% in the top ten. Study-level findings and limits: One year after transplant, T-cell counts and diversity came mostly from newly produced T cells.

In regard to this clonotype: Its target is unknown.

V gave up 5 bases and J gave up 3 bases; unmatched junction bases: 12. Germline V lookup: CDR1 DFQATT, CDR2 SNEGSKA (reference sequence). This CDR3 spans 16 amino acids. Here the sequenced sample was PBMCs, mostly from graft donor cells, taken 360 days after TCRalphabeta/CD19-depleted stem cell transplant. The rearrangement joins TRBV20-1 to TRBJ1-4; 7 bases align to TRBD1. This receptor was obtained from a boy younger than two who had a stem cell transplant for acute myeloid leukemia, so the T cells may come from the graft donor. CDR3 bases: TGCAGTGCTGAAACCTGGGACAGCCGCTCTAATGAAAAACTGTTTTTT. This translates into CSAETWDSRSNEKLFF.